Below are 2 T cell receptor beta chains sequenced from a single sample in a study of Ad26.COV2.S vaccination and SARS-CoV-2 variants. Assay used: immunoSEQ multiplex PCR; TCRdb lists only in-frame clones, some missing. Of about 480,000 clones listed, approximately 90% are singletons. Treatment: 15 to 20 received Ad26.COV2.S at low or high dose, single or two shots; several received placebo; per-sample allocation not given. The samples date from day 63 after the first vaccine or placebo injection. The sample here was peripheral blood, taken in a trial of Ad26.COV2.S vaccine versus placebo. The receptors here all came from a person aged 18-60 years who received the Ad26.COV2.S COVID-19 vaccine or a placebo.

This rearrangement joins TRBV19 to TRBJ2-7, with D hard to call. CDR1 and CDR2 from the germline V gene are LNHDA and SQIVND (reference sequence). V was shortened by 5 bases and J by 4 bases, with 15 bases between the two germline ends. This CDR3 has 14 amino acids. The CDR3 sequence is CASSPRGSLYEQYF. In DNA form, the CDR3 reads TGTGCCAGTAGTCCCCGAGGCAGTCTATACGAGCAGTACTTC.

This clone was recorded only once. The chain combines TRBV9 with TRBJ1-1; D remains unclear. The CDR3 is 13 amino acids. Germline lookup yields CDR1 SGDLS and CDR2 YYNGEE. The ends were cut back, 1 base at V and 1 base at J, with 5 bases in the middle. The DNA of the CDR3 is TGTGCCAGCAGCGTATGGGGGAACACTGAAGCTTTCTTT. Its protein is CASSVWGNTEAFF.